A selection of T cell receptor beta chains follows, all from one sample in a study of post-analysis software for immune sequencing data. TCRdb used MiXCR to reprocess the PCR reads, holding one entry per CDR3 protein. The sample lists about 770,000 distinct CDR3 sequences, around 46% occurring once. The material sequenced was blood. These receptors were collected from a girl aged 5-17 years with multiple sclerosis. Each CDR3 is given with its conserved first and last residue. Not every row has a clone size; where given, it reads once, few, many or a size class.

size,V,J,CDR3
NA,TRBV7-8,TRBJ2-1,CASSLWVGNEQFF
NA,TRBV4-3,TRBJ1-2,CASSQGWWDGYTF
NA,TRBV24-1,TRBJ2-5,CATSPGTGGSNERTQYF
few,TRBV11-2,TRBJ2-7,CASSLDPGGPYEQYF
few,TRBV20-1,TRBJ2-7,CSARKASGGEQYF
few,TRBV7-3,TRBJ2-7,CASSFNPPGLAGGEQYF
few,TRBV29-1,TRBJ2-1,CSGRSGTVHSYNEQFF
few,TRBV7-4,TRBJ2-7,CASSLFCGPSYEQYF
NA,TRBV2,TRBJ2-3,CASSGGGTGSTDTQYF
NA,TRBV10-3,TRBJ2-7,CAISESPGSEQYF
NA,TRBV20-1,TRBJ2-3,CSASWGRHPDTQYF
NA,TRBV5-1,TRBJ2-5,CASSFPRQGGTSGSQETQYF
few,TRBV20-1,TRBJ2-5,CSAREQGMEYF
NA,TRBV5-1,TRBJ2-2,CASSLTGPRTGELFF
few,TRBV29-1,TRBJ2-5,CSVVQGGETQYF
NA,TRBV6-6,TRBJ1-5,CASSDRGQPQHF
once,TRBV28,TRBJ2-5,CASRPTGQLGTQYF
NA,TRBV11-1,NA,CASSPRDRTGETQYF
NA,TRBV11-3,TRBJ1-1,CASSSRKGSIRSEAFF
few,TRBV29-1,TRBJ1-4,CSVGQGINEKLFF
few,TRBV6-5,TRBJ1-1,CASGGQGTEAFF
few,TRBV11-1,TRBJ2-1,CASSLALTGTGTSGSNEQFF
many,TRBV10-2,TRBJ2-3,CASSTSGGHADTQYF
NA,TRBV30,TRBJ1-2,CATGRGQGYTF
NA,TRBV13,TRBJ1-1,CASSLGQERGGVEAFF
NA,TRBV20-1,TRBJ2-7,CSAPPSATYYEQYF